A single sample is the source of the 12 T cell receptor beta chains below, sequenced in a study of T cell repertoires in cytomegalovirus infection. Via MiXCR, TCRdb re-called the reads, giving one row per CDR3 protein. The profile shows 900,000 to 950,000 distinct CDR3 sequences, 30% to 40% of them singletons. Their target antigens are unknown. The source was cultured CD8+ T cells from PBMCs, collected from culture after CMV antigen stimulation. These receptors originate from a human donor in good health (CMV status not recorded). Some clones in this sample may be carry-over from other donors' samples.

The rearrangement links TRBV20-1 to TRBJ1-6; 10 bases align to TRBD1. V dropped 2 bases and J dropped 8; count of bases not matched to a gene: 3. The CDR3 totals 14 residues. Germline CDR1 DFQATT, CDR2 SNEGSKA (reference sequence). Here the CDR3 reads CSARLGQGYSPLHF. In DNA, the CDR3 is TGCAGTGCTAGACTGGGACAGGGGTATTCACCCCTCCACTTT.

The chain joins TRBV5-3 to TRBJ1-6; D might be TRBD1 (5 bases). TRBV5-3 is an ORF for which the function is uncertain. With 3 bases removed from V and 5 bases from J, the gap between germline ends came to 15 bases. The CDR3 has 16 amino acids. The CDR3 loop is CARSSPLGPNNSPLHF. In DNA, the CDR3 is TGTGCCAGAAGCTCTCCTCTGGGACCGAATAATTCACCCCTCCACTTT.

This clonotype appeared a few times. The V and J genes are TRBV20-1 and TRBJ2-5, with D perhaps matching TRBD1 (5 bases). Deletions cut 0 bases from V and 0 bases from J, with 8 bases between. Germline V gives CDR1 DFQATT, CDR2 SNEGSKA (reference sequence). The CDR3 consists of 14 residues. The DNA for the CDR3 is TGCAGTGCTAGAGATTCGACAGACCAAGAGACCCAGTACTTC. Translated, it gives CSARDSTDQETQYF.

V and J are TRBV11-2 and TRBJ2-5, with 9 bases that match TRBD2. Germline V CDR1 and CDR2: SGHAT, FQNNGV. V gave up 4 bases and J gave up 2 bases; unmatched junction bases: 5. This CDR3 has 15 amino acids. Here the CDR3 DNA reads TGTGCCAGCAGCTCCCGCGGGGGGGAACAAGAGACCCAGTACTTC. Its translation is CASSSRGGEQETQYF.

The chain has TRBV20-1 and TRBJ1-6, with 7 bases fitting TRBD1. The V and J ends lost 1 base and 8 bases, in that order; junction bases with no gene match: 8. This CDR3 is built from 15 residues. Germline V CDR1 and CDR2: DFQATT, SNEGSKA (reference sequence). The CDR3 sequence is CSARAAGQGDSPLHF. CDR3 nucleotide sequence: TGCAGTGCTAGAGCCGCGGGCCAGGGGGATTCACCCCTCCACTTT.

The rearrangement joins TRBV7-9 to TRBJ1-5; a weak D match, TRBD1 (5 bases). Trimming took off 6 bases at V and 3 bases at J, with 15 bases between the two ends. The CDR3 loop spans 15 amino acids. Per the germline V gene, CDR1 is SEHNR and CDR2 is FQNEAQ (reference sequence). CDR3 amino acids: CASRALGGDNQPQHF. As DNA, the CDR3 is TGTGCCAGCAGGGCCCTGGGGGGGGACAATCAGCCCCAGCATTTT.

This chain uses TRBV6-5 with TRBJ1-1; D is uncertain. Per germline, CDR1 MNHEY and CDR2 SVGAGI. CDR3 size: 14 residues. Trimming removed 4 bases at V and 10 bases at J, with 19 bases between. The CDR3 spells CASSSYLDGERAFF. The CDR3 bases are TGTGCCAGCAGTTCCTACCTAGACGGGGAGCGAGCTTTCTTT.

The CDR3, as DNA: TGTGCCAGCAGCTTAGGACGGGACAGGGGAACTAACTATGGCTACACCTTC. It specifies CASSLGRDRGTNYGYTF. The chain links TRBV7-9 to TRBJ1-2, with 10 bases matching TRBD1. The germline CDR1 and CDR2 sequences are SEHNR and FQNEAQ (reference sequence). V was pared by 1 base and J by 0 bases, with 5 bases of the junction left unmatched. There are 17 residues in the CDR3.

This clonotype was detected a few times. This chain uses TRBV7-9 with TRBJ2-7; TRBD1 aligns across 12 bases. The CDR3 consists of 16 residues. Germline CDR1 is SEHNR and CDR2 is FQNEAQ (reference sequence). V gave up 3 bases and J gave up 3 bases; unmatched junction bases: 6. CDR3 in amino acids: CASSLGTGGEGYEQYV. For the CDR3, the DNA is TGTGCCAGCAGCTTGGGGACAGGGGGCGAGGGCTACGAGCAGTACGTC.

The table lists this clonotype with many counts. The DNA for the CDR3 is TGTGCCAGCAGCTTCGATACTGACAGAAACTACCGGGGGACTGAAGCTTTCTTT. It translates to CASSFDTDRNYRGTEAFF. This chain links TRBV6-6 with TRBJ1-1; D is possibly TRBD1 (5 bases). Germline CDR1 and CDR2: MNHNY and SVGAGI (reference sequence). V shed 6 bases and J shed 5 bases, with 28 bases lying between them. The CDR3 is 18 residues long.

In nucleotides, the CDR3 is TGTGCCAGCACCTTAACTTCCGGGACAGGGGTCGGCTACACCTTC. Translation: CASTLTSGTGVGYTF. The gene calls are TRBV28 and TRBJ1-2; 10 bases align to TRBD1. With V trimmed by 7 bases and J by 8 bases, 13 bases remained unmatched. This CDR3 has 15 amino acids. Germline CDR1 MDHEN, CDR2 SYDVKM.

This clonotype was picked up one time. The chain combines TRBV12-3 or TRBV12-4 with TRBJ1-5; TRBD1 agrees at 9 bases. The CDR3 has 15 amino acids. The V gene end was trimmed by 5 bases and the J gene end by 6 bases; junction bases not matched to a gene: 8. CDR3 residues: CASSRTGGGGQPQHF. The DNA of the CDR3 is TGTGCCAGCAGTCGAACAGGGGGCGGAGGTCAGCCCCAGCATTTT.